Each of the 10 T cell receptor beta chains below was sequenced from the same sample in a study of tumor-infiltrating lymphocytes in localized non-small cell lung cancer. The assay was immunoSEQ multiplex PCR, and TCRdb's table has in-frame clones only and misses some. Of approximately 9,500 clones listed, less than 80% are singletons. Source material: uninvolved lung tissue not adjacent to the tumor. These TCRs come from a human donor with non-small cell lung cancer.

The gene calls are TRBV5-4 and TRBJ1-1; D unresolved. The CDR3 has 13 amino acids. V was shortened by 3 bases and J by 7 bases, with 13 bases between the two germline ends. CDR1 and CDR2 from the germline V gene are SGHNT and YYREEE (reference sequence). The CDR3, as DNA: TGTGCCAGCAGCTGGGTTTCTGGCAATGAAGCTTTCTTT. Amino acid sequence: CASSWVSGNEAFF. Drawing the rest from reference TRBV5-4 and TRBJ1-1, the complete variable domain is ETGVTQSPTHLIKTRGQQVTLRCSSQSGHNTVSWYQQALGQGPQFIFQYYREEENGRGNFPPRFSGLQFPNYSSELNVNALELDDSALYLCASSWVSGNEAFFGQGTRLTVV.

This clone was detected only a few times. The V and J genes are TRBV7-8 and TRBJ2-5; D may be TRBD2 (5 bases). V gave up 5 bases and J gave up 1 base, with 11 bases separating them. This CDR3 spans 14 amino acids. Looked up from germline, CDR1 is SGHVS and CDR2 is FQNEAQ. DNA of the CDR3: TGTGCCAGCAGCCCCATAGCGCGCCAAGAGACCCAGTACTTC. It translates to CASSPIARQETQYF.

The chain combines TRBV18 with TRBJ1-1, with D possibly matching TRBD1 (6 bases). CDR1 and CDR2 (germline): KGHSH, LQKENI. The V gene lost 2 bases and the J gene lost 1 base, with 8 bases spanning the gap. The CDR3 totals 14 residues. CDR3 sequence (DNA): TGTGCCAGCTCACCAATGACAGGGAACACTGAAGCTTTCTTT. Residues: CASSPMTGNTEAFF.

The rearrangement joins TRBV28 to TRBJ2-7, with D possibly being TRBD2 (5 bases). V was pared by 5 bases and J by 5 bases, with 19 bases between. This CDR3 is built from 15 residues. Germline V gene sequence: CDR1 MDHEN, CDR2 SYDVKM. CDR3 loop: CASSRSSGSGNEQYF. CDR3 DNA sequence: TGTGCCAGCAGTCGAAGCTCGGGAAGTGGGAACGAGCAGTACTTC.

This clone was seen only a few times. This sequence joins TRBV10-3 and TRBJ2-2; D could derive from TRBD1 or TRBD2 (5 bases each). Germline V gives CDR1 ENHRY, CDR2 SYGVKD. Trimming shortened V by 8 bases and J by 2 bases, and 12 bases separated the two germline ends. The CDR3 has 14 residues. The CDR3 reads CAIAGTANTGELFF. DNA for the CDR3: TGTGCCATCGCCGGGACGGCAAACACCGGGGAGCTGTTTTTT.

V usage is TRBV9 and J usage is TRBJ2-3; D assignment may be TRBD1 or TRBD2 (5 bases each). Deletions cut 5 bases from V and 0 bases from J, with 16 bases between. CDR1 is SGDLS and CDR2 is YYNGEE in the germline V gene. The CDR3 consists of 16 residues. The CDR3 loop is CASSSGTLSSTDTQYF. The CDR3 coding sequence is TGTGCCAGCAGTTCCGGGACCCTAAGTAGCACAGATACGCAGTATTTT.

The chain employs TRBV4-1 and TRBJ2-1; 8 bases match TRBD2. CDR3 length: 18 residues. J was trimmed by 6 bases and V by 4 bases; bases with no gene match: 17. Germline-derived CDR1 and CDR2 are MGHRA and YSYEKL. CDR3 sequence: CASSRHGREEASLNEQFF. The CDR3 DNA follows: TGCGCCAGCAGCCGGCACGGGAGGGAAGAAGCTAGCCTCAATGAGCAGTTCTTC.

This chain joins TRBV11-1 and TRBJ2-7; the D gene is possibly TRBD1 (6 bases). The CDR3 has 15 residues. V dropped 6 bases and J dropped 2 bases, with 17 bases sitting between them. Germline V gene sequence: CDR1 SGHAT, CDR2 FQDESV (reference sequence). CDR3 amino acids: CASSPSRDKPYEQYF. The CDR3, as DNA: TGTGCCAGCAGTCCGAGCCGGGACAAGCCCTACGAGCAGTACTTC.

The gene calls are TRBV28 and TRBJ2-5; no firm D call. V was trimmed by 4 bases and J by 1 base, leaving 10 bases between them. This CDR3 region has 14 residues. Germline CDR1 reads MDHEN; CDR2 reads SYDVKM. CDR3 loop: CASSSSAVQETQYF. The CDR3 DNA reads TGTGCCAGCAGTTCGTCGGCGGTCCAAGAGACCCAGTACTTC.

CDR3 nucleotide sequence: TGTGCCAGTAGCGGGAGGCGTAACACCGGGGAGCTGTTTTTT. Protein sequence: CASSGRRNTGELFF. The V call is TRBV19, the J call TRBJ2-2, with TRBD2 matching over 7 bases. The junction had 3 bases not matched to a gene; V was cut back by 6 bases and J by 2 bases. The CDR3 is made up of 14 amino acids. Germline CDR1 LNHDA, CDR2 SQIVND (reference sequence).